This TCR beta chain is from a study of blood T cell repertoires in COVID-19. The overall study: Samples representing acute and convalescent COVID-19 were sourced from the United States, Italy and Spain. T cells, B-cell-depleted T cells, or PBMCs provided the cDNA or gDNA that served as material.

In the original workflow: It was from reference gene primer amplification that nucleated cell counts were estimated. Clones were sequenced by immunoSEQ multiplex PCR, and TCRdb holds only the in-frame ones, with some missing. V and J calls and clone size are copied from that table; D and trimming were computed from the DNA. The top ten hold roughly 9% of the sample, which has about 73,000 clones, roughly nine tenths seen once. The specimen was peripheral blood. This TCR was sampled from a man older than 75 with acute or convalescent COVID-19.

In nucleotides, the CDR3 is TGTGCCAGCGGGACAGGCCAAGAGACCCAGTACTTC. The encoded protein is CASGTGQETQYF. The chain uses TRBV5-4 and TRBJ2-5; the match to TRBD1 covers 8 bases. V trimming: 7 bases; J trimming: 1 base; junction bases outside the gene matches: 0. Germline CDR1 is SGHNT and CDR2 is YYREEE (reference sequence). This CDR3 is 12 amino acids long.